These 5 T cell receptor beta chains came from one sample sequenced in a study of blood T cell repertoires in COVID-19. The repertoire was sequenced with immunoSEQ multiplex PCR; TCRdb's copy has only in-frame clones and lacks some. The profile covers 130,000 or so clones, with roughly 84% appearing a single time and almost 9% taken by the ten largest. Sample: peripheral blood. All receptors derive from a man aged 25 to 40 with COVID-19, enrolled during active disease.

This clone has a handful of counts. This chain links TRBV4-3 with TRBJ2-3; TRBD2 is a possible D gene (5 bases). Germline loops: CDR1 LGHNA, CDR2 YSLEER. V lost 4 bases to trimming and J lost 4 bases, with 21 bases between them. CDR3 size: 17 residues. CDR3 sequence reads: CASSLHRGPQSSDTQYF. CDR3 nucleotides: TGCGCCAGCAGCCTGCACAGAGGGCCCCAGAGTTCAGATACGCAGTATTTT.

The chain recombines TRBV18 with TRBJ2-3; D is possibly TRBD2 (5 bases). CDR3 length equals 13 residues. The V and J ends lost 6 bases and 1 base respectively, with 8 bases between them. Germline assignment: CDR1 KGHSH and CDR2 LQKENI. The CDR3 reads CASSSGGTDTQYF. Here the CDR3 DNA reads TGTGCCAGCTCCTCCGGGGGCACAGATACGCAGTATTTT.

The chain recombines TRBV18 with TRBJ2-3; 10 bases match TRBD2. V lost 1 base to trimming and J lost 4 bases; unmatched junction nucleotides: 2. CDR1 and CDR2 from the germline V gene are KGHSH and LQKENI. CDR3 length: 15 amino acids. The CDR3 DNA is TGTGCCAGCTCACCACAGCTAGCGGGAGCAGATACGCAGTATTTT. Amino acid sequence: CASSPQLAGADTQYF.

The gene calls are TRBV25-1 and TRBJ1-1; TRBD1 aligns across 7 bases. CDR1 and CDR2 from the germline V gene are MGHDK and SYGVNS. The CDR3 totals 14 residues. Losses at the gene ends were 7 bases for V and 0 bases for J; bases not matched to a gene: 5. The CDR3 DNA sequence: TGTGCCAGCACCCCGGACAGGTTGAACACTGAAGCTTTCTTT. As protein: CASTPDRLNTEAFF.

The chain is built from TRBV28 and TRBJ1-1, with D unclear. Germline CDR1 MDHEN, CDR2 SYDVKM. Trimming removed 5 bases from V and 10 bases from J, with 17 bases in between. The CDR3 spans 13 residues. Here the CDR3 DNA reads TGTGCCAGCAGTCTCCCCAGCGGCCTGGGAGCTTTCTTT. Amino acid sequence: CASSLPSGLGAFF.